The rows below give T cell receptor beta chains drawn from one sample of a study of metastatic and nonmetastatic thyroid tumors. TCRdb re-processed the PCR reads through MiXCR. Of 34,000 or so clones in the sample, about 19% were seen once. Sample: blood. The receptors stem from a female donor with papillary thyroid cancer or a benign thyroid nodule (not recorded which). Some clones in this sample may be carry-over from other donors' samples. Both conserved end residues are part of each CDR3. A D gene is named only where the DNA matches it firmly. Clone size is shown for a subset of rows, as once, few, many or a class of expanded clone.

v_gene	d_gene	j_gene	abundance	CDR3aa	CDR3nt
TRBV15	NA	TRBJ2-7	NA	CATSRDLTIGYEQYF	TGTGCCACCAGCAGAGACCTCACTATAGGCTACGAGCAGTACTTC
TRBV5-1	NA	TRBJ2-2	medium-sized	CASSLSGNANTGELFF	TGCGCCAGCAGCTTATCCGGGAACGCGAACACCGGGGAGCTGTTTTTT
TRBV12-3/TRBV12-4	NA	TRBJ2-1	many	CASSLRGANEQFF	TGTGCCAGCAGTCTCCGCGGGGCGAATGAGCAGTTCTTC
TRBV6-5	TRBD1	TRBJ1-1	many	CASSYTTGEDTEAFF	TGTGCCAGCAGTTACACGACAGGGGAGGACACTGAAGCTTTCTTT
TRBV12-3/TRBV12-4	TRBD1	TRBJ2-7	many	CASSFGTGAYEQYF	TGTGCCAGCAGTTTTGGGACAGGGGCCTACGAGCAGTACTTC
TRBV12-3/TRBV12-4	TRBD2	TRBJ2-1	NA	CASRPGLARFNEQFF	TGTGCCAGCAGACCGGGACTAGCTCGATTCAATGAGCAGTTCTTC
TRBV2	NA	TRBJ2-7	few	CASEWQESYEQYF	TGTGCCAGCGAGTGGCAGGAATCCTACGAGCAGTACTTC
TRBV5-6	NA	TRBJ2-1	many	CASSLEGPGSDEQFF	TGTGCCAGCAGCTTGGAGGGTCCAGGGTCTGATGAGCAGTTCTTC
TRBV20-1	NA	TRBJ2-1	NA	CSARVLGGGSTDEQFF	TGCAGTGCTAGAGTCCTGGGAGGGGGGAGTACGGATGAGCAGTTCTTC
TRBV11-2	NA	TRBJ2-4	many	CASSYSEGNIQYF	TGTGCCAGCAGCTACAGTGAGGGAAACATTCAGTACTTC
TRBV5-1	TRBD2	TRBJ2-1	few	CASSFLGLAGGAEGFF	TGCGCCAGCAGCTTCCTGGGACTAGCGGGCGGGGCCGAGGGTTTCTTC
TRBV19	TRBD2	TRBJ2-5	many	CASSSAVAGGPGETQYF	TGTGCCAGTAGTTCGGCCGTAGCGGGAGGGCCGGGAGAGACCCAGTACTTC
TRBV7-9	NA	TRBJ2-2	few	CASSFAGELFF	TGTGCCAGCAGCTTCGCCGGGGAGCTGTTTTTT
TRBV6-5	NA	TRBJ2-3	medium-sized	CASSYSTRTDTQYF	TGTGCCAGCAGTTACTCGACTAGAACAGATACGCAGTATTTT
TRBV27	TRBD1	TRBJ1-3	many	CASRMTGRNTIYF	TGTGCCAGCAGAATGACAGGGCGAAACACCATATATTTT
TRBV20-1	NA	TRBJ2-5	many	CSAPRIGAGLGETQYF	TGCAGTGCTCCGAGAATAGGGGCGGGCCTGGGAGAGACCCAGTACTTC
TRBV6-1	NA	TRBJ1-4	many	CASSAIVGEKLFF	TGTGCCAGCAGTGCCATTGTCGGTGAAAAACTGTTTTTT
TRBV6-1	TRBD1	TRBJ1-3	many	CASSAQGGTGNTIYF	TGTGCCAGCAGTGCACAGGGGGGAACTGGAAACACCATATATTTT
TRBV14	TRBD2	TRBJ2-3	many	CASSQELAGMNTDTQYF	TGTGCCAGCAGCCAAGAGCTAGCGGGGATGAACACAGATACGCAGTATTTT
TRBV5-4	NA	TRBJ2-2	NA	CASSNRDLGGELFF	TGTGCCAGCAGCAACAGGGATTTGGGCGGGGAGCTGTTTTTT
TRBV20-1	NA	TRBJ1-1	NA	CSAQRDGMNTEPFF	TGCAGTGCTCAACGGGACGGAATGAACACTGAGCCTTTCTTT
TRBV28	TRBD2	TRBJ2-7	few	CASSLDSGDYEQYF	TGTGCCAGCAGCTTGGATAGCGGGGACTACGAGCAGTACTTC
TRBV11-2	TRBD2	TRBJ2-7	many	CASSSWGGAYEQYF	TGTGCCAGCAGCTCCTGGGGGGGTGCCTACGAGCAGTACTTC
TRBV6-1	TRBD2	TRBJ2-3	few	CASSELAEGDTQYF	TGTGCCAGCAGTGAACTAGCGGAGGGGGATACGCAGTATTTT
TRBV19	NA	TRBJ2-3	NA	CASSVDRTTSTDTQYF	TGTGCCAGTAGTGTGGACAGGACTACTAGCACAGATACGCAGTATTTT
TRBV5-1	NA	TRBJ2-2	NA	CASSSSLRSGELFF	TGCGCCAGCAGCTCGTCACTGAGGTCCGGGGAGCTGTTTTTT
TRBV14	NA	TRBJ2-1	many	CASSQSYRRGNYNEQFF	TGTGCCAGCAGCCAAAGTTACAGAAGGGGAAACTACAATGAGCAGTTCTTC
TRBV5-8	TRBD1	TRBJ1-6	many	CASSLDRTGGRGSPLHF	TGTGCCAGCAGCTTGGATCGGACAGGGGGTAGGGGTTCACCCCTCCACTTT
TRBV5-1	NA	TRBJ2-1	medium-sized	CASRTIGGSSYNEQFF	TGCGCCAGCAGGACAATAGGGGGGAGCTCCTACAATGAGCAGTTCTTC
TRBV5-6	NA	TRBJ1-1	many	CASSLGGFDGAEAFF	TGTGCCAGCAGCTTAGGGGGGTTTGATGGGGCTGAAGCTTTCTTT
TRBV27	TRBD1	TRBJ1-2	many	CASSFRGGGDGYTF	TGTGCCAGCAGTTTCAGAGGGGGCGGGGATGGCTACACCTTC
TRBV3-1	TRBD2	TRBJ2-1	many	CASSQGSLGLYYNEQFF	TGTGCCAGCAGCCAAGGAAGTTTGGGACTATACTACAATGAGCAGTTCTTC
TRBV2	NA	TRBJ1-2	NA	CASSEDRGTYGYTF	TGTGCCAGCAGTGAAGATCGGGGGACCTATGGCTACACCTTC
TRBV20-1	NA	TRBJ2-3	few	CSARLAGGRGPASTDTQYF	TGCAGTGCTAGACTAGCGGGTGGGAGGGGGCCGGCCAGCACAGATACGCAGTATTTT
TRBV6-5	TRBD2	TRBJ2-7	few	CASINGLAGVNEQYF	TGTGCCAGCATTAATGGACTAGCGGGAGTTAATGAGCAGTACTTC
TRBV15	TRBD1	TRBJ2-7	few	CATSRGTGGIYEQYF	TGTGCCACCAGCAGAGGGACAGGGGGGATCTACGAGCAGTACTTC
TRBV10-2	TRBD2	TRBJ2-5	many	CASRGGLAGGETQYF	TGCGCCAGCAGGGGGGGACTAGCGGGGGGAGAGACCCAGTACTTC
TRBV20-1	NA	TRBJ2-3	NA	CSATLPPSTDTQYF	TGCAGTGCTACGCTCCCGCCGAGCACAGATACGCAGTATTTT
TRBV12-3/TRBV12-4	NA	TRBJ1-1	NA	CATSLGQGSSEAFF	TGTGCCACCAGTTTAGGGCAGGGCAGCAGTGAAGCTTTCTTT
TRBV28	NA	TRBJ2-2	many	CASSVRAGGDGTGELFF	TGTGCCAGCAGTGTACGGGCCGGGGGCGATGGCACCGGGGAGCTGTTTTTT
TRBV6-5	TRBD1	TRBJ2-7	few	CASSWTGGSLRGEQYF	TGTGCCAGCAGTTGGACAGGGGGCTCTTTGCGTGGGGAGCAGTACTTC
TRBV19	TRBD1	TRBJ1-1	few	CASSTGTGGAEAFF	TGTGCCAGTAGTACCGGGACAGGGGGTGCTGAAGCTTTCTTT
TRBV27	TRBD2	TRBJ2-2	few	CASSLRTSGSFTGELFF	TGTGCCAGCAGTTTACGGACTAGCGGGAGTTTCACCGGGGAGCTGTTTTTT
TRBV30	NA	TRBJ1-6	NA	CAWQGRGSSPLHF	TGTGCCTGGCAGGGGCGGGGGTCTTCACCCCTCCACTTT
TRBV10-2	TRBD2	TRBJ2-5	many	CASRGGLAGEETQYF	TGCGCCAGCAGGGGGGGACTAGCGGGGGAAGAGACCCAGTACTTC
TRBV29-1	TRBD2	TRBJ2-1	NA	CSVGETSGIEQFF	TGCAGCGTTGGGGAGACTAGCGGGATAGAGCAGTTCTTC
TRBV28	TRBD1	TRBJ2-4	many	CASSPTGPKNIQYF	TGTGCCAGCAGCCCGACAGGGCCCAAAAACATTCAGTACTTC
TRBV7-9	NA	TRBJ1-6	many	CASSLDGNSPLHF	TGTGCCAGCAGCTTAGATGGGAATTCACCCCTCCACTTT
TRBV19	TRBD1	TRBJ1-2	NA	CASTQPGQSEGTF	TGTGCCAGTACCCAGCCGGGACAGAGCGAAGGGACCTTC
TRBV28	TRBD1	TRBJ2-7	NA	CASSFTGTGVREQYF	TGTGCCAGCAGTTTCACCGGGACAGGGGTACGGGAGCAGTACTTC
TRBV30	NA	TRBJ1-6	medium-sized	CAWSGHQGSPLHF	TGTGCCTGGAGTGGTCACCAAGGTTCACCCCTCCACTTT
TRBV20-1	NA	TRBJ1-2	NA	CSARDQGGVGYTF	TGCAGTGCTAGAGATCAAGGAGGGGTTGGCTACACCTTC
TRBV4-1	NA	TRBJ1-2	NA	CASSQDLEGWRGYTF	TGCGCCAGCAGCCAAGACCTCGAGGGCTGGCGTGGCTACACCTTC
TRBV6-1	NA	TRBJ1-5	NA	CACSEVAGSGNHPQHF	TGTGCCTGCAGTGAAGTAGCAGGGTCGGGCAATCACCCCCAGCATTTT
TRBV9	TRBD1	TRBJ2-6	many	CASSSGGSANVLTF	TGTGCCAGCAGCTCAGGGGGATCGGCCAACGTCCTGACTTTC